This T cell receptor (beta chain) was identified in a study of T cells in localized non-small cell lung cancer. With V trimmed by 5 bases and J by 4 bases, 8 bases remained unmatched. The CDR3 length is 15 residues. CDR1 is MNHEY and CDR2 is SMNVEV in the germline V gene (reference sequence). The study, taken as a whole, reports: Overall survival was longer when the density of T cells in the blood was higher. Among the top 100 tumor clones, a median around 50 appeared in adjacent lung. Analysis by sequencing included only one tumor region, so heterogeneity remains possible. Exceeding tumor, uninvolved adjacent lung had the highest T cell clonality.

Repertoires were generated with immunoSEQ multiplex PCR, while TCRdb's copy carries only in-frame clones and drops some. The sample has approximately 43,000 clones; almost 90% are singletons. About this clone itself: Its target is unknown.

The chain links TRBV27 to TRBJ2-7, with 10 bases identical to TRBD1. The sequencing here drew on peripheral blood, taken before any cancer treatment. This clonotype was sampled from a female donor aged 60 or older with stage I squamous cell lung carcinoma. CDR3 bases: TGTGCCAGCAGTAGACGGGACAGGGGTCGGTACGAGCAGTACTTC. This codes for CASSRRDRGRYEQYF.